Following are 9 T cell receptor beta chains from one sample sequenced in a study of T cell responses to AZD1222 COVID-19 vaccine. Method: immunoSEQ multiplex PCR; TCRdb's copy keeps in-frame clones and lacks some. Of 85,000 to 130,000 clones listed, roughly 90% are singletons. Sequenced material: peripheral blood, taken on day 0 of AZD1222 vaccination. These receptors were collected from an adult in good health.

The chain couples TRBV21-1 to TRBJ1-1. TRBV21-1 is deemed a pseudogene. This CDR3 comprises 15 residues. CDR3: CASSLIGYGNTEAFF. The CDR3 DNA reads TGTGCCAGCAGCCTTATCGGATACGGTAACACTGAAGCTTTCTTT.

The chain has TRBV4-2 and TRBJ2-1; weak D call: TRBD1 (5 bases). Deletions cut 0 bases from V and 2 bases from J, with 11 bases between. In germline, CDR1 is LGHNA, CDR2 YNFKEQ. CDR3 length: 16 amino acids. This CDR3 reads CASSQDKGNAYNEQFF. DNA of the CDR3: TGTGCCAGCAGCCAAGATAAGGGGAACGCCTACAATGAGCAGTTCTTC.

This sequence joins TRBV7-3 and TRBJ2-1, with 9 bases aligning to TRBD2. Germline lookup yields CDR1 SGHTA and CDR2 FQGTGA. V shed 2 bases, J shed 7 bases, and the junction held 15 bases outside the gene matches. There are 18 residues in the CDR3. In nucleotides, the CDR3 is TGTGCCAGCAGCTTACTGGCTTCGGGTAGCGGGAGCGATAATGAGCAGTTCTTC. It specifies CASSLLASGSGSDNEQFF.

The J gene is TRBJ2-2, the V gene TRBV5-1; 8 nucleotides agree with TRBD2. This CDR3 contains 16 residues. V lost 5 bases and J lost 6; bases outside the gene matches: 12. Germline V CDR1 and CDR2: SGHRS, YFSETQ. The CDR3 nucleotides read TGCGCCAGCAGTCGGGCGGGAGGCCCGGAGGCCGGGGAGCTGTTTTTT. Translated, it gives CASSRAGGPEAGELFF.

The chain is built from TRBV2 and TRBJ2-7; D is unresolved. The CDR3 is 13 residues long. Germline V gives CDR1 SNHLY, CDR2 FYNNEI. Trimming pared 6 bases from V and 3 bases from J, leaving 12 bases between. The CDR3 protein is CASSGTRGYEQYF. DNA for the CDR3: TGTGCCAGCAGCGGAACCCGAGGCTACGAGCAGTACTTC. The entire variable domain, with the rest obtained from reference TRBV2 and TRBJ2-7, is as follows: EPEVTQTPSHQVTQMGQEVILRCVPISNHLYFYWYRQILGQKVEFLVSFYNNEISEKSEIFDDQFSVERPDGSNFTLKIRSTKLEDSAMYFCASSGTRGYEQYFGPGTRLTVT.

The chain carries TRBV6-4 and TRBJ1-1; D unclear. The CDR3 runs to 13 residues. Per germline, CDR1 MRHNA and CDR2 SNTAGT. V lost 4 bases to trimming and J lost 1 base, with 7 bases between them. The CDR3 DNA follows: TGTGCCAGCAGTGTCCGGGGGAACACTGAAGCTTTCTTT. It specifies CASSVRGNTEAFF.

The chain recombines TRBV6-6 with TRBJ2-3; 11 nucleotides align to TRBD1. The V gene end was trimmed by 5 bases and the J gene end by 2 bases; junction bases not matched to a gene: 3. Germline values: CDR1 MNHNY, CDR2 SVGAGI (reference sequence). The length of the CDR3 is 15 residues. The CDR3 DNA reads as TGTGCCAGCAGTCAGGGACAGGGGGTCACAGATACGCAGTATTTT. Protein: CASSQGQGVTDTQYF.

The V and J genes are TRBV14 and TRBJ1-2, with 7 positions matching TRBD1. The CDR3 totals 12 residues. CDR1 and CDR2 (germline): SGHDN, FVKESK. V lost 4 bases and J lost 5; bases outside the gene matches: 1. The CDR3 here is CASSRTGYGYTF. CDR3 DNA sequence: TGTGCCAGCAGCCGGACAGGTTATGGCTACACCTTC.

V is TRBV15 and J is TRBJ2-5; TRBD2 matches at 7 bases. The germline V gene encodes CDR1 LNHNV and CDR2 YYDKDF (reference sequence). CDR3 length equals 15 residues. The J segment lost 4 bases and the V segment lost 1 base, leaving 6 bases of the junction unmatched. CDR3 in amino acids: CATSRGGRGGETQYF. CDR3 nucleotide sequence: TGTGCCACCAGCAGAGGCGGGAGAGGAGGAGAGACCCAGTACTTC.